This TCR beta chain was identified in a study of CD8 T cells in ankylosing spondylitis. Findings and caveats of the study: It appeared that ankylosing spondylitis blood was characterized by a TCR beta motif of roughly 8 highly homologous variants. Earlier studies detected some motif variants in reactive arthritis synovial fluid and blood.

Quantitative 5'-RACE with molecular barcodes generated TCR beta libraries. A single record per CDR3 protein comes from TCRdb applying MiXCR to the 5' RACE reads. Found here are about 130,000 distinct CDR3 sequences, over 6% of them singletons; the top ten hold 10% to 15%. This clonotype has at least ten counts. Its antigen is unknown. The V end lost 4 bases, the J end lost 8 bases, and 16 bases lay between the germline ends. The CDR3 runs 14 residues. The germline V gene has CDR1 SGHRS and CDR2 YFSETQ. Sample: blood, either unsorted or a sorted T cell fraction (not recorded which). The chain links TRBV5-1 to TRBJ2-1, with D possibly TRBD1 on 5 matching bases. This receptor was obtained from a male donor with ankylosing spondylitis or in good health (not recorded which). CDR3 DNA: TGCGCCAGCAGCATAGCAGGTAAAGGGGATGAGCAGTTCTTC. This translates into CASSIAGKGDEQFF. Using reference TRBV5-1 and TRBJ2-1 for the parts outside the CDR3, the full variable domain is KAGVTQTPRYLIKTRGQQVTLSCSPISGHRSVSWYQQTPGQGLQFLFEYFSETQRNKGNFPGRFSGRQFSNSRSEMNVSTLELGDSALYLCASSIAGKGDEQFFGPGTRLTVL.